These 20 T cell receptor beta chains share one sample of origin, sequenced in a study of T cell changes during pregnancy in multiple sclerosis. The assay was immunoSEQ multiplex PCR, and TCRdb's table has in-frame clones only and misses some. The sample has 40,000 or so clones, roughly nine tenths seen once. This specimen consisted of CD8+ T cells from peripheral blood mononuclear cells, obtained in the second trimester of pregnancy. Source of these receptors: a female donor with multiple sclerosis, enrolled in a pregnancy study.

This chain joins TRBV7-9 and TRBJ2-5, with TRBD1 matching over 7 bases. The CDR3 contains 18 residues. The V and J ends lost 2 bases and 1 base, in that order; junction bases with no gene match: 13. The V gene's germline CDR1 is SEHNR and CDR2 FQNEAQ (reference sequence). The CDR3 reads CASSLSIDDRVLQETQYF. The CDR3 nucleotides are TGTGCCAGCAGCTTAAGCATCGACGACAGGGTACTCCAAGAGACCCAGTACTTC.

The V and J genes are TRBV7-3 and TRBJ2-1, with 16 nucleotides matching TRBD2. Unmatched junction bases numbered 2, after V lost 5 bases and J lost 4 bases. Germline CDR1 is SGHTA and CDR2 is FQGTGA. The CDR3 runs 16 residues. The CDR3 loop is CASSQGLAGGYNEQFF. CDR3 DNA sequence: TGTGCCAGCAGCCAGGGACTAGCGGGGGGGTACAATGAGCAGTTCTTC.

The gene calls are TRBV19 and TRBJ2-7; TRBD1 agrees at 11 bases. Germline CDR1 reads LNHDA; CDR2 reads SQIVND (reference sequence). V was clipped by 4 bases and J by 4 bases; unmatched bases: 9. This CDR3 comprises 16 residues. In nucleotides, the CDR3 is TGTGCCAGTAGTACCTACGGGACAGGGGGTCGTTACGAGCAGTACTTC. Encoded protein: CASSTYGTGGRYEQYF.

The chain uses TRBV5-6 and TRBJ2-5, with TRBD2 matching 7 bases. CDR1 SGHDT and CDR2 YYEEEE come from the germline V gene. CDR3 length: 14 amino acids. The J segment lost 2 bases and the V segment lost 1 base, leaving 2 bases of the junction unmatched. CDR3 bases: TGTGCCAGCAGCTTGATGGGGGGGCAAGAGACCCAGTACTTC. Protein product: CASSLMGGQETQYF.

The chain recombines TRBV25-1 with TRBJ2-5; 7 nucleotides align to TRBD2. CDR3 length: 14 amino acids. With V trimmed by 2 bases and J by 2 bases, 2 bases remained unmatched. The germline V gene has CDR1 MGHDK and CDR2 SYGVNS. CDR3 sequence reads: CASSELGGQETQYF. CDR3 sequence (DNA): TGTGCCAGCAGTGAACTCGGGGGGCAAGAGACCCAGTACTTC. Based on the CDR3 plus reference TRBV25-1 and TRBJ2-5, the full variable domain is EADIYQTPRYLVIGTGKKITLECSQTMGHDKMYWYQQDPGMELHLIHYSYGVNSTEKGDLSSESTVSRIRTEHFPLTLESARPSHTSQYLCASSELGGQETQYFGPGTRLLVL.

The rearrangement uses TRBV11-2 and TRBJ2-4; the match to TRBD2 covers 9 bases. V lost 1 base, J lost 5 bases, and 3 bases stayed unmatched. The CDR3 covers 15 residues. CDR1 and CDR2 (germline): SGHAT, FQNNGV. Here the CDR3 DNA reads TGTGCCAGCAGCTTAGTCCCTAGCGGGGAAAACATTCAGTACTTC. Protein: CASSLVPSGENIQYF. Based on the CDR3 plus reference TRBV11-2 and TRBJ2-4, the full variable domain is EAGVAQSPRYKIIEKRQSVAFWCNPISGHATLYWYQQILGQGPKLLIQFQNNGVVDDSQLPKDRFSAERLKGVDSTLKIQPAKLEDSAVYLCASSLVPSGENIQYFGAGTRLSVL.

Note on this clone: At one end the junction does not follow the germline gene, possibly because of a read error. V gene TRBV2 combines with J gene TRBJ2-7, with D tentatively TRBD2 (6 bases). The CDR3 contains 12 residues. In germline, CDR1 is SNHLY, CDR2 FYNNEI. The CDR3 reads CASGGNEGVKNF. The CDR3 DNA follows: TGTGCCAGCGGGGGGAATGAGGGAGTGAAGAACTTC.

The chain has TRBV7-7 and TRBJ2-3; 7 nucleotides line up with TRBD1. The CDR3 covers 17 residues. Germline V gene sequence: CDR1 SSHAT, CDR2 FNYEAQ (reference sequence). V trimming: 2 bases; J trimming: 2 bases; junction bases outside the gene matches: 10. The CDR3 loop is CASSLRVGGQATDTQYF. The CDR3, as DNA: TGTGCCAGCAGCTTAAGGGTAGGTGGACAGGCCACAGATACGCAGTATTTT.

The chain combines TRBV4-1 with TRBJ2-3, with unresolved D. The CDR3 totals 15 residues. Trimming pared 6 bases from V and 6 bases from J, leaving 19 bases between. The germline V gene has CDR1 MGHRA and CDR2 YSYEKL. The CDR3 sequence: CASSPIQVSMDTQYF. DNA for the CDR3: TGCGCCAGCAGTCCCATCCAGGTCTCCATGGATACGCAGTATTTT.

V usage is TRBV27 and J usage is TRBJ2-7, with 12 bases fitting TRBD2. In germline, CDR1 is MNHEY, CDR2 SMNVEV (reference sequence). This CDR3 is built from 14 residues. The J segment lost 2 bases and the V segment lost 6 bases, leaving 2 bases of the junction unmatched. CDR3 region: CASRLAGGPYEQYF. The CDR3 DNA reads as TGTGCCAGCAGACTAGCGGGGGGCCCCTACGAGCAGTACTTC.

The chain links TRBV7-9 to TRBJ2-7, with 8 bases lining up with TRBD1. CDR1 and CDR2 from the germline V gene are SEHNR and FQNEAQ (reference sequence). This CDR3 region has 14 residues. Trimming took 6 bases from V and 3 from J; bases not matched to a gene: 7. The CDR3 nucleotides are TGTGCCAGCAGTTATGGACAGGGTAGCTACGAGCAGTACTTC. Its translation is CASSYGQGSYEQYF.

The rearrangement links TRBV11-2 to TRBJ1-1; 9 bases match TRBD1. Per the germline V gene, CDR1 is SGHAT and CDR2 is FQNNGV. This CDR3 spans 16 amino acids. J lost 6 bases, V lost 4 bases, and 12 bases had no gene match. CDR3: CASSSRDRVGRSEAFF. The CDR3 DNA follows: TGTGCCAGCAGCTCCCGGGACAGGGTCGGTCGATCTGAAGCTTTCTTT.

The V gene is TRBV27, the J gene TRBJ2-7, with D tentatively TRBD1 (5 bases). V lost 2 bases, J lost 6 bases, and 14 bases lay in between. Germline V CDR1 and CDR2: MNHEY, SMNVEV (reference sequence). The CDR3 has 14 residues. The CDR3 nucleotides read TGTGCCAGCAGTTTAATGTGGGGCTCTGGCGAGCAGTACTTC. As protein: CASSLMWGSGEQYF.

This sequence joins TRBV10-3 and TRBJ2-3, with 12 bases aligning to TRBD2. The V segment lost 5 bases and the J segment 4 bases; nucleotides outside the gene matches: 7. CDR1 ENHRY and CDR2 SYGVKD come from the germline V gene. The CDR3 extends over 16 amino acids. CDR3 nucleotides: TGTGCCATCAGTAGGACTAGCGGGACGGTCGCAGATACGCAGTATTTT. Protein: CAISRTSGTVADTQYF.

About this clone: The identical CDR3 is also encoded by other nucleotide sequences in the sample. The chain joins TRBV6-5 to TRBJ1-1; perhaps TRBD1 as D (5 bases). V dropped 6 bases and J dropped 4 bases, with 9 bases sitting between them. This CDR3 region has 12 residues. From germline, CDR1 is MNHEY and CDR2 SVGAGI. CDR3 amino acids: CASSQGGTEAFF. The CDR3 DNA reads TGTGCCAGCAGCCAGGGTGGCACTGAAGCTTTCTTT.

This chain connects TRBV4-2 to TRBJ2-7; 7 nucleotides match TRBD1. After removal of 1 base from V and 2 bases from J, the junction contained 5 bases not matched to a gene. Germline CDR1 and CDR2: LGHNA and YNFKEQ. This CDR3 is built from 15 residues. The CDR3 spells CASSQVRDSTYEQYF. CDR3 bases: TGTGCCAGCAGCCAAGTCCGGGACAGCACCTACGAGCAGTACTTC.

This rearrangement joins TRBV27 to TRBJ2-3; possible D gene TRBD1, 5 bases. This CDR3 region has 15 residues. Trimming took off 5 bases at V and 0 bases at J, with 12 bases between the two ends. Germline-derived CDR1 and CDR2 are MNHEY and SMNVEV (reference sequence). CDR3 in DNA: TGTGCCAGCAGTCCGCAAGGGGCGAGCACAGATACGCAGTATTTT. This sequence encodes CASSPQGASTDTQYF.

This chain joins TRBV7-6 and TRBJ1-1, with TRBD1 matching 7 bases. Germline V gene data show CDR1 as SGHVS and CDR2 as FNYEAQ. J was trimmed by 4 bases and V by 2 bases; bases with no gene match: 4. The CDR3 totals 14 residues. Here the CDR3 reads CASSLTGAGTEAFF. The CDR3, as DNA: TGTGCCAGCAGCTTAACAGGGGCCGGCACTGAAGCTTTCTTT.

This chain joins TRBV6-5 and TRBJ1-2; no firm D call. This CDR3 is 15 amino acids long. The V and J ends lost 6 bases and 0 bases respectively, with 14 bases between them. Per germline, CDR1 MNHEY and CDR2 SVGAGI. The CDR3, as DNA: TGTGCCAGCAGCTTAGTATTGGGAGCTAACTATGGCTACACCTTC. It translates to CASSLVLGANYGYTF.

This clone came up a few times. This chain connects TRBV6-6 to TRBJ1-1; D perhaps matches TRBD1 (5 bases). CDR1 MNHNY and CDR2 SVGAGI come from the germline V gene (reference sequence). Deletions cut 0 bases from V and 7 bases from J, with 12 bases between. The CDR3 contains 14 residues. DNA for the CDR3: TGTGCCAGCAGTTACTCGACAGAGCCGGGTGAAGCTTTCTTT. The encoded protein is CASSYSTEPGEAFF.